The 24 T cell receptor beta chains given below trace back to one sample, sequenced in a study of monozygotic twins with inflammatory bowel disease. TCRdb reprocessed the 5' RACE reads, keeping one entry per CDR3 protein, no DNA. The table lists around 410,000 distinct CDR3 sequences, with approximately 2.3% in the top ten. Specimen: blood. The receptors were gathered from a human donor with ulcerative colitis or Crohn's disease, or a healthy co-twin of an affected twin (not recorded which).

CDR3 sequence reads: CASSPGLAGGHPSYEQYF. The rearrangement joins TRBV5-4 to TRBJ2-7; absent DNA, TCRdb's TRBD2 call cannot be checked. Germline loops: CDR1 SGHNT, CDR2 YYREEE (reference sequence). This CDR3 is built from 18 residues.

The chain joins TRBV10-3 to TRBJ2-3; TCRdb gives TRBD1 as the D gene, but with no DNA this cannot be confirmed. This CDR3 comprises 12 residues. Germline V gene lookup returns CDR1 ENHRY and CDR2 SYGVKD. The CDR3 sequence is CALGTSGDTQYF.

This chain uses TRBV4-3 with TRBJ1-4; TCRdb designates TRBD1, a call that cannot be tested without DNA. Germline V gene sequence: CDR1 LGHNA, CDR2 YSLEER. This CDR3 has 16 residues. The CDR3 reads CASSQDLATGNEKLFF.

This chain uses TRBV9 with TRBJ2-6; TCRdb's D gene call, TRBD1, goes unchecked for lack of DNA. Germline V gene lookup returns CDR1 SGDLS and CDR2 YYNGEE. This CDR3 has 16 residues. The CDR3: CASSGTGISGANVLTF.

The rearrangement links TRBV4-3 to TRBJ1-2. Germline V gene lookup returns CDR1 LGHNA and CDR2 YSLEER. This CDR3 spans 15 amino acids. The CDR3 here is CASSQDIYNDYGYTF.

This chain joins TRBV29-1 and TRBJ2-5; TCRdb lists TRBD2, though no DNA is available to test this call. The CDR3 is 14 amino acids. In germline, CDR1 is SQVTM, CDR2 ANQGSEA. CDR3 protein: CSGQTGTSIETQYF. The full variable domain, with the rest looked up from reference TRBV29-1 and TRBJ2-5, is SAVISQKPSRDICQRGTSLTIQCQVDSQVTMMFWYRQQPGQSLTLIATANQGSEATYESGFVIDKFPISRPNLTFSTLTVSNMSPEDSSIYLCSGQTGTSIETQYFGPGTRLLVL.

The chain combines TRBV4-2 with TRBJ2-5. This CDR3 has 15 residues. Germline loops: CDR1 LGHNA, CDR2 YNFKEQ. CDR3 amino acids: CASSQDVSFLETQYF.

This chain joins TRBV4-1 and TRBJ2-1; TCRdb indicates TRBD2, and absent DNA this call remains unverified. The germline V gene encodes CDR1 MGHRA and CDR2 YSYEKL. CDR3 length: 20 amino acids. The CDR3 sequence: CASSQRTDVSPSGRSNEQFF.

The chain carries TRBV20-1 and TRBJ2-7; TCRdb outputs TRBD2, but without DNA this stays unchecked. Germline CDR1 is DFQATT and CDR2 is SNEGSKA (reference sequence). The CDR3 extends over 12 amino acids. The CDR3 sequence: CSAPTREVGQYF.

This chain joins TRBV19 and TRBJ1-6. There are 13 residues in the CDR3. Germline assignment: CDR1 LNHDA and CDR2 SQIVND (reference sequence). Here the CDR3 reads CASSIYGNSPLHF. Looking up the rest from reference TRBV19 and TRBJ1-6 gives the full variable domain: DGGITQSPKYLFRKEGQNVTLSCEQNLNHDAMYWYRQDPGQGLRLIYYSQIVNDFQKGDIAEGYSVSREKKESFPLTVTSAQKNPTAFYLCASSIYGNSPLHFGNGTRLTVT.

CDR3 residues: CASSPTGIPARNTEAFF. This chain joins TRBV5-1 and TRBJ1-1; the D gene TCRdb calls, TRBD1, cannot be checked with no DNA. Germline CDR1 is SGHRS and CDR2 is YFSETQ. This CDR3 is 17 amino acids long.

The chain couples TRBV12-3 or TRBV12-4 to TRBJ2-3; with no DNA, the TCRdb D assignment of TRBD2 cannot be verified. The CDR3 runs 11 residues. The CDR3: CASSREDTQYF.

CDR3 amino acids: CASSEGGGDYGYTF. The chain is built from TRBV25-1 and TRBJ1-2; checking the TCRdb D call of TRBD1 is not possible without DNA. CDR3 length equals 14 residues. Germline CDR1 and CDR2: MGHDK and SYGVNS.

This rearrangement joins TRBV20-1 to TRBJ2-2. Germline V gene sequence: CDR1 DFQATT, CDR2 SNEGSKA (reference sequence). The CDR3 consists of 14 residues. This chain's CDR3 is CSARVSWNTGELFF.

V gene TRBV18 combines with J gene TRBJ2-5; absent DNA, TCRdb's TRBD1 call cannot be checked. The length of the CDR3 is 15 residues. The germline gives CDR1 KGHSH, CDR2 LQKENI. The chain's CDR3 is CASSPYWDNQETQYF.

The chain joins TRBV11-2 to TRBJ2-6; lacking DNA, the TRBD2 call made by TCRdb goes unchecked. The CDR3 contains 19 residues. Germline V gene lookup returns CDR1 SGHAT and CDR2 FQNNGV. Here the CDR3 reads CASSLDHVGLISGANVLTF.

The V and J genes are TRBV6-2 or TRBV6-3 and TRBJ2-1; the TCRdb call, TRBD2, lacks DNA for checking. Germline CDR1 and CDR2: MNHEY and SVGEGT. CDR3 length: 17 amino acids. CDR3 residues: CASSYSTRDWLYNEQFF.

The V call is TRBV11-2, the J call TRBJ2-7; with no DNA, the TCRdb D assignment of TRBD2 cannot be verified. This CDR3 is built from 15 residues. Per the germline V gene, CDR1 is SGHAT and CDR2 is FQNNGV. The chain's CDR3 is CASSLSTSGAYEQYF.

The genes are TRBV6-1 and TRBJ1-5; absent DNA, TCRdb's TRBD1 call cannot be checked. Germline lookup yields CDR1 MNHNS and CDR2 SASEGT. This CDR3 region has 14 residues. The chain's CDR3 is CASSPRGAGQPQHF.

The chain carries TRBV20-1 and TRBJ2-1. Per the germline V gene, CDR1 is DFQATT and CDR2 is SNEGSKA (reference sequence). This CDR3 has 14 amino acids. CDR3 loop: CSASGQISYNEQFF.

This rearrangement joins TRBV7-2 to TRBJ2-2; the TCRdb D gene call, TRBD1, has no DNA to confirm it. Germline V gene lookup returns CDR1 SGHTA and CDR2 FQGNSA. CDR3 size: 15 residues. The CDR3 spells CASSLSSWGTGELFF.

CDR3 sequence: CASSLESGYRSSYNEQFF. The chain links TRBV11-1 to TRBJ2-1. Germline V lookup: CDR1 SGHAT, CDR2 FQDESV (reference sequence). This CDR3 region has 18 residues.

This chain joins TRBV11-2 and TRBJ2-2; checking the TCRdb D call of TRBD2 is not possible without DNA. CDR1 is SGHAT, CDR2 FQNNGV, per germline. This CDR3 spans 16 amino acids. The CDR3 protein is CASSALGLAGSGELFF. The full variable domain, rest sourced from reference TRBV11-2 and TRBJ2-2, is EAGVAQSPRYKIIEKRQSVAFWCNPISGHATLYWYQQILGQGPKLLIQFQNNGVVDDSQLPKDRFSAERLKGVDSTLKIQPAKLEDSAVYLCASSALGLAGSGELFFGEGSRLTVL.

This chain connects TRBV7-9 to TRBJ2-7. The CDR3 is 13 residues long. Germline V gives CDR1 SEHNR, CDR2 FQNEAQ (reference sequence). The CDR3 region is CASSRSAAYEQYF.